Listed here are 16 T cell receptor beta chains from one sample, sequenced in a study of TIL therapy for anti-PD-1-resistant metastatic lung cancer. Time point: pre-treatment sample, taken before nivolumab and TIL therapy. This was the immunoSEQ v3 assay. Clones were read by immunoSEQ multiplex PCR, and TCRdb kept only the in-frame ones, dropping some. Here the sample spans 35,000 to 55,000 clones, around 79% being singletons. The specimen was blood, collected at baseline. Every receptor here comes from a man in his sixties or seventies with non-small cell lung cancer.

The chain links TRBV6-5 to TRBJ2-7, with 12 nucleotides matching TRBD2. The V gene's germline CDR1 is MNHEY and CDR2 SVGAGI. The CDR3 consists of 14 residues. J gave up 3 bases and V 5 bases, and 2 bases lay outside the gene matches. CDR3 sequence reads: CASSQTSGSYEQYF. The CDR3 bases are TGTGCCAGCAGTCAGACTAGCGGGAGCTACGAGCAGTACTTC.

This chain uses TRBV11-2 with TRBJ1-5; D perhaps matches TRBD1 (6 bases). The CDR3 has 15 residues. Germline lookup yields CDR1 SGHAT and CDR2 FQNNGV. Trimming took off 4 bases at V and 0 bases at J, with 10 bases between the two ends. CDR3 nucleotides: TGTGCCAGCAGCTCGGGACATAATAGCAATCAGCCCCAGCATTTT. Its translation: CASSSGHNSNQPQHF.

This chain uses TRBV2 with TRBJ1-5; D perhaps matches TRBD1 (5 bases). CDR3 length equals 15 residues. In germline, CDR1 is SNHLY, CDR2 FYNNEI. Trimming removed 4 bases at V and 7 bases at J, with 17 bases between. As DNA, the CDR3 is TGTGCCAGCAGTGCCTGGGGGGGAGGGGCCCAGCCCCAGCATTTT. Translation gives CASSAWGGGAQPQHF.

J is TRBJ1-4 and V is TRBV11-2; TRBD1 is a possible D gene (5 bases). V was pared by 5 bases and J by 3 bases, with 19 bases between. CDR1 is SGHAT, CDR2 FQNNGV, per germline. This CDR3 is 17 amino acids long. The CDR3 reads CASSPNFGGRANEKLFF. CDR3 in DNA: TGTGCCAGCAGCCCCAATTTCGGGGGGAGGGCTAATGAAAAACTGTTTTTT.

V and J are TRBV7-9 and TRBJ2-7; D is ambiguous. Looked up from germline, CDR1 is SEHNR and CDR2 is FQNEAQ (reference sequence). Trimming removed 1 base from V and 6 bases from J, with 7 bases in between. The CDR3 extends over 12 amino acids. CDR3 in DNA: TGTGCCAGCAGCTTAGTCGGGCCCGAGCAGTACTTC. This encodes CASSLVGPEQYF.

DNA for the CDR3: TGTGCCAGCAGTCCCTCGGACAGGGGAAACTACGAGCAGTACTTC. Translation gives CASSPSDRGNYEQYF. The J gene is TRBJ2-7, the V gene TRBV28, with TRBD1 matching 9 bases. This CDR3 is built from 15 residues. Germline V gene lookup returns CDR1 MDHEN and CDR2 SYDVKM. Germline trimming cut 5 bases from V and 3 bases from J; bases unmatched to any gene: 8.

This clone has more than one count but fewer than ten. The chain recombines TRBV5-4 with TRBJ2-7; D is undetermined. The germline CDR1 and CDR2 sequences are SGHNT and YYREEE (reference sequence). V was cut by 0 bases and J by 2 bases, with 6 bases left in between. This CDR3 has 13 amino acids. The DNA for the CDR3 is TGTGCCAGCAGCTTGGAAGTTACCTACGAGCAGTACTTC. This codes for CASSLEVTYEQYF.

This clone was seen once. The genes are TRBV5-4 and TRBJ2-3, with D hard to call. The CDR3 is 13 amino acids. Germline V gene lookup returns CDR1 SGHNT and CDR2 YYREEE (reference sequence). Trimming took off 0 bases at V and 5 bases at J, with 7 bases between the two ends. CDR3 in DNA: TGTGCCAGCAGCTTGGCAAGTCGAGATACGCAGTATTTT. Translated, it gives CASSLASRDTQYF.

The chain joins TRBV7-6 to TRBJ2-7, with 7 bases that match TRBD2. The junction had 3 bases not matched to a gene; V was cut back by 1 base and J by 0 bases. CDR3 length: 15 residues. CDR1 and CDR2 from the germline V gene are SGHVS and FNYEAQ. The CDR3 DNA follows: TGTGCCAGCAGCTTAGGGGGGGGATTCTCCTACGAGCAGTACTTC. This encodes CASSLGGGFSYEQYF.

The chain uses TRBV6-5 and TRBJ2-5; 7 bases are shared with TRBD1. The V gene's germline CDR1 is MNHEY and CDR2 SVGAGI. The CDR3 totals 15 residues. Germline trimming cut 5 bases from V and 5 bases from J; bases unmatched to any gene: 11. The CDR3 bases are TGTGCCAGCAGTAGGGTGACAGGGAGAAAGGAGACCCAGTACTTC. It is translated as CASSRVTGRKETQYF.

This sequence joins TRBV6-5 and TRBJ2-2, with 7 bases aligning to TRBD1. The CDR3 is 14 amino acids. Germline values: CDR1 MNHEY, CDR2 SVGAGI. V lost 4 bases to trimming and J lost 7 bases; unmatched junction nucleotides: 6. In DNA form, the CDR3 reads TGTGCCAGCAGTTCGACATACAGGGGCGGGGAGCTGTTTTTT. Amino acids: CASSSTYRGGELFF.

V usage is TRBV6-5 and J usage is TRBJ2-1; 8 positions agree with TRBD1. Unmatched junction bases numbered 6, after V lost 8 bases and J lost 3 bases. The CDR3 runs to 14 residues. Germline CDR1 is MNHEY and CDR2 is SVGAGI. CDR3 coding DNA: TGTGCCAGCCTCCCCGGGACAGGCTACAATGAGCAGTTCTTC. Translating gives CASLPGTGYNEQFF.

The rearrangement links TRBV5-1 to TRBJ2-6; D is ambiguous. The CDR3 runs 14 residues. Germline loops: CDR1 SGHRS, CDR2 YFSETQ. Trimming shortened V by 4 bases and J by 0 bases, and 5 bases separated the two germline ends. CDR3 nucleotide sequence: TGCGCCAGCAGCCCCTACTCTGGGGCCAACGTCCTGACTTTC. Encoded protein: CASSPYSGANVLTF.

The V and J genes are TRBV11-3 and TRBJ1-6; 7 positions agree with TRBD1. The length of the CDR3 is 14 residues. V trimming: 5 bases; J trimming: 7 bases; junction bases outside the gene matches: 5. Germline V gene sequence: CDR1 SGHNT, CDR2 YENEEA. CDR3 amino acids: CASSRDSKNSPLHF. CDR3 DNA: TGTGCCAGCAGCCGGGACAGTAAGAATTCACCCCTCCACTTT. The full variable domain, in which reference TRBV11-3 and TRBJ1-6 provide the parts outside the CDR3, is EAGVVQSPRYKIIEKKQPVAFWCNPISGHNTLYWYLQNLGQGPELLIRYENEEAVDDSQLPKDRFSAERLKGVDSTLKIQPAELGDSAVYLCASSRDSKNSPLHFGNGTRLTVT.

This clone came up once. The rearrangement links TRBV10-3 to TRBJ1-3; 7 bases map to TRBD1. Germline assignment: CDR1 ENHRY and CDR2 SYGVKD. The CDR3 extends over 16 amino acids. Losses at the gene ends were 6 bases for V and 8 bases for J; bases not matched to a gene: 16. The CDR3 region has the DNA TGTGCCATCAGGCCCAATACAGGGGCTCTGGAGGACACCATATATTTT. Its translation is CAIRPNTGALEDTIYF.

The chain has TRBV30 and TRBJ2-7; D is perhaps TRBD2 (5 bases). The ends were cut back, 2 bases at V and 0 bases at J, with 11 bases in the middle. The CDR3 contains 14 residues. Germline CDR1 is GTSNPN and CDR2 is SVGIG (reference sequence). The CDR3, as DNA: TGTGCCTGGAGTAAGGGTCGGGACTCCTACGAGCAGTACTTC. This gives the protein CAWSKGRDSYEQYF.